The 32 T cell receptor delta chains presented below share a single source sample, sequenced in a study of gamma-delta T cells after stem cell transplantation. TCRdb redid the clone calls on the RT-PCR reads with CATT. The data hold 2,800 or so delta-chain clones, with about 5% observed a single time. The specimen was gamma-delta T cells. All receptors come from a human donor. It is not recorded whose cells these are; they may come from a transplant donor.

This clone was seen only a few times. Being one base from a much bigger clone, this may be a read error. The CDR3 nucleotides read TGTGCCTGTGACATCGTTCAGGAGACAGCACAACTCTTCTTT. Its translation is CACDIVQETAQLFF. V gene TRDV2 combines with J gene TRDJ2; no definite D call. There are 14 residues in the CDR3. Germline V gene sequence: CDR1 GEAIGNYY, CDR2 EKD. Trimming pared 2 bases from V and 4 bases from J, leaving 10 bases between.

This clone was seen just once. V gene TRDV2 combines with J gene TRDJ1; TRDD3 aligns across 12 bases. With V trimmed by 3 bases and J by 4 bases, 8 bases remained unmatched. CDR1 and CDR2 from the germline V gene are GEAIGNYY and EKD. The CDR3 extends over 16 amino acids. CDR3 sequence: CACDRLGDTLFDKLIF. Here the CDR3 DNA reads TGTGCCTGTGACCGACTGGGGGATACCCTATTCGATAAACTCATCTTT.

This clone was detected a few times. TCRdb attributes to this sequence the protein of a much larger clone, which differs from the DNA translation at residue 12; a read error is likely, and the protein displayed is translated from the DNA. The chain's CDR3 is CACDLTGGSGSRDTRQMFF. The CDR3 nucleotides read TGTGCCTGTGACTTGACTGGGGGATCGGGTTCCCGGGACACCCGACAGATGTTTTTC. The V call is TRDV2, the J call TRDJ3; TRDD3 matches at 10 bases. From germline, CDR1 is GEAIGNYY and CDR2 EKD. V lost 3 bases, J lost 5 bases, and 12 bases stayed unmatched. This CDR3 has 19 amino acids.

A note on this clone: Just one base apart from a much larger clone, this may be a read error. In the same sample, other DNA sequences code for this CDR3. The rearrangement joins TRDV2 to TRDJ1; 7 bases fit TRDD3. CDR1 GEAIGNYY and CDR2 EKD come from the germline V gene. The V segment lost 2 bases and the J segment 0 bases; nucleotides outside the gene matches: 11. The CDR3 extends over 17 amino acids. The CDR3 reads CACDRVGDQKYTDKLIF. CDR3 DNA sequence: TGTGCCTGTGACAGGGTGGGGGACCAGAAGTACACCGATAAACTCATCTTT.

A remark on this clone: This likely came from a read error, as a far larger clone is one base away. The gene calls are TRDV2 and TRDJ3; tentative D call: TRDD3 (6 bases). Trimming took off 3 bases at V and 0 bases at J, with 26 bases between the two ends. This CDR3 has 22 amino acids. Germline loops: CDR1 GEAIGNYY, CDR2 EKD. For the CDR3, the DNA is TGTGCCTGTGACTCGACTGGGAGATACTCCGGGGAAAGCTCCTGGGACACCCGACAGATGTTTTTC. This encodes CACDSTGRYSGESSWDTRQMFF.

This clone was counted between two and nine times. A read error may produce the germline difference seen at one junction end. The V and J genes are TRDV2 and TRDJ1; D possibly corresponds to TRDD3 (6 bases). Germline-derived CDR1 and CDR2 are GEAIGNYY and EKD. The CDR3 length is 16 residues. CDR3 region: CARDTLLGTRTDKLIF. The CDR3, as DNA: TGTGCCCGTGACACCTTACTGGGCACTCGGACCGATAAACTCATCTTT.

With respect to this clone: TCRdb has a much larger clone's protein, which differs at residue 6 from the translation of this DNA, likely because of a read error; what is shown is the protein translated from the DNA. This sequence joins TRDV2 and TRDJ1, with a possible D match to TRDD3 (6 bases). V dropped 0 bases and J dropped 4 bases, with 26 bases sitting between them. CDR3 length equals 19 residues. Germline loops: CDR1 GEAIGNYY, CDR2 EKD. The CDR3 DNA reads as TGTGCCTGTGACACCGCCCTACCTGTGGGGGGGCCTACTGGCGATAAACTCATCTTT. Its protein product is CACDTALPVGGPTGDKLIF.

This clone is judged medium-sized. J is TRDJ1 and V is TRDV2, with 9 nucleotides matching TRDD3. Germline V CDR1 and CDR2: GEAIGNYY, EKD. CDR3 length: 21 residues. The trim removed 3 bases at V and 5 bases at J, leaving 27 bases unmatched. The CDR3 coding sequence is TGTGCCTGTGACCTGGTCTCGCTGGGGGATTCTGAAACTTCGTACAGGGATAAACTCATCTTT. Translated: CACDLVSLGDSETSYRDKLIF.

The chain joins TRDV2 to TRDJ1; 9 nucleotides line up with TRDD3. J gave up 0 bases and V 3 bases, and 7 bases lay outside the gene matches. Germline V gene sequence: CDR1 GEAIGNYY, CDR2 EKD. The CDR3 totals 16 residues. The DNA of the CDR3 is TGTGCCTGTGACCCCTTACTGGGGGAACACACCGATAAACTCATCTTT. It translates to CACDPLLGEHTDKLIF.

This clone has more than one count but fewer than ten. The gene calls are TRDV2 and TRDJ1; 8 bases are shared with TRDD3. Germline CDR1 reads GEAIGNYY; CDR2 reads EKD. The CDR3 runs to 15 residues. V dropped 0 bases and J dropped 9; count of bases not matched to a gene: 11. The CDR3 nucleotides read TGTGCCTGTGACACCGTTGAACTGGGGGTGAGTGAACTCATCTTT. Amino acids: CACDTVELGVSELIF.

On this clone: This DNA translates differently at residue 4 from the TCRdb protein, which is that of a much larger clone; a read error is likely, and the protein shown is the DNA's own translation. This sequence joins TRDV2 and TRDJ1, with a possible D match to TRDD3 (6 bases). CDR3 length: 17 residues. Germline lookup yields CDR1 GEAIGNYY and CDR2 EKD. The CDR3: CACGTVDTMNPTDKLIF. CDR3 nucleotide sequence: TGTGCCTGTGGCACCGTCGATACGATGAATCCAACCGATAAACTCATCTTT.

A few counts support this clone. It differs at one base from a far larger clone, so likely a read error. The V and J genes are TRDV2 and TRDJ2; 9 nucleotides agree with TRDD3. This CDR3 is built from 16 residues. Trimming took 0 bases from V and 4 from J; bases not matched to a gene: 5. Germline V gene data show CDR1 as GEAIGNYY and CDR2 as EKD. CDR3 amino acids: CACDTLGDRQTAQLFF. The CDR3 bases are TGTGCCTGTGACACCTTGGGGGATAGGCAGACAGCACAACTCTTCTTT.

Relative to its sample, this clone is medium-sized (0.01 to 0.1%). The chain couples TRDV1 to TRDJ1; D could derive from TRDD2 or TRDD3 (7 bases each). CDR1 is TSWWSYY, CDR2 QGS, per germline. The CDR3 has 22 amino acids. The germline V and J ends were trimmed by 0 bases and 0 bases, with 29 bases remaining between them. CDR3 in DNA: TGTGCTCTTGGGGAACTCCGCCTTCCTCGGAGCCTGGGGGGCTTGTACACCGATAAACTCATCTTT. It specifies CALGELRLPRSLGGLYTDKLIF.

This clone was found a few times. This is likely an artifact of a read error, given a far larger clone one base away. Other DNA sequences within the sample encode an identical CDR3. The gene calls are TRDV2 and TRDJ1, with 13 positions matching TRDD3. The CDR3 has 18 amino acids. The germline CDR1 and CDR2 sequences are GEAIGNYY and EKD. This CDR3 reads CACDTVTGGYEYTDKLIF. In DNA, the CDR3 is TGTGCCTGCGACACCGTTACTGGGGGATACGAGTACACCGATAAACTCATCTTT.

As regards this clone: Since a far larger clone is one base different, this is likely a read error. Other DNA sequences from this sample encode an identical CDR3 as well. The genes are TRDV2 and TRDJ1; 11 bases map to TRDD3. This CDR3 spans 18 amino acids. CDR1 is GEAIGNYY, CDR2 EKD, per germline. CDR3 residues: CACDTADRLGDTVDKLIF. Written as DNA, the CDR3 is TGTGCCTGCGACACCGCAGACCGATTGGGGGATACGGTGGATAAACTCATCTTT.

As regards this clone: A much larger clone is a single base away; this may be a read error. This sample also contains other DNA sequences that code for the same CDR3. The chain couples TRDV2 to TRDJ1; 8 bases are shared with TRDD2. The CDR3 extends over 23 amino acids. CDR1 and CDR2 from the germline V gene are GEAIGNYY and EKD. After removal of 0 bases from V and 0 bases from J, the junction contained 26 bases not matched to a gene. The CDR3 is CACDTVRPLPTSGMQEYTDKLIF. Written as DNA, the CDR3 is TGTGCCTGTGACACCGTACGGCCTCTTCCTACGTCGGGGATGCAGGAATACACCGATAAACTCATCTTT.

Worth noting for this clone: This DNA translates differently at residue 16 from the TCRdb protein, which is that of a much larger clone; a read error is likely, and the protein shown is the DNA's own translation. The rearrangement links TRDV2 to TRDJ1; perhaps D is TRDD2 or TRDD3 (5 bases each). Germline values: CDR1 GEAIGNYY, CDR2 EKD. The CDR3 is 17 residues long. The CDR3 bases are TGTGCCTGTGACCAGATTCCTCCGGGGACCGGGACCGATAAACTCACCTTT. It specifies CACDQIPPGTGTDKLTF.

In this sample, this clone is medium-sized. A much more abundant neighbour one base away suggests this may be a read error. The genes are TRDV2 and TRDJ1; TRDD3 matches at 9 bases. The CDR3 has 19 amino acids. The germline gives CDR1 GEAIGNYY, CDR2 EKD. Losses at the gene ends were 3 bases for V and 0 bases for J; bases not matched to a gene: 16. This CDR3 is CACDSVEALGIRYTDKLIF. DNA for the CDR3: TGTGCCTGTGACTCCGTCGAGGCACTGGGGATACGTTACACCGATAAACTCATCTTT.

This clone has more than one count but fewer than ten. TCRdb's protein, taken from a much larger clone, differs from this DNA's translation at residue 19, likely owing to a read error; the protein displayed comes from the DNA. The gene calls are TRDV2 and TRDJ1; 10 bases match TRDD3. Per germline, CDR1 GEAIGNYY and CDR2 EKD. The CDR3 is 21 amino acids. CDR3 nucleotides: TGTGCCTGTGACACCGTGACTACGAAATATACTGGGGGATTAAACACCGATAAACCCATCTTT. This gives the protein CACDTVTTKYTGGLNTDKPIF.

About this clone itself: The protein given by TCRdb reflects a much larger clone and differs at residue 5 from this DNA's translation, likely from a read error; the protein shown is the DNA's translation. V and J are TRDV2 and TRDJ1, with 11 nucleotides matching TRDD3. The junction had 8 bases not matched to a gene; V was cut back by 3 bases and J by 0 bases. Germline V gene lookup returns CDR1 GEAIGNYY and CDR2 EKD. This CDR3 comprises 17 residues. The CDR3 protein is CACDGLGDKGDTDKLIF. The CDR3 nucleotides read TGTGCCTGTGACGGACTGGGGGATAAGGGAGACACCGATAAACTCATCTTT.

Note on this clone: A far bigger clonotype differs at one base, so this is likely a read error. The rearrangement joins TRDV2 to TRDJ3, with 13 bases matching TRDD3. Per germline, CDR1 GEAIGNYY and CDR2 EKD. The CDR3 consists of 20 residues. CDR3 DNA sequence: TGTGCCTGTGACCCATTACTGGGGGATACGCAGTCCTGTGACACCCGACAGATGTTTTTC. It specifies CACDPLLGDTQSCDTRQMFF.

The chain is built from TRDV1 and TRDJ1; a possible D gene is TRDD2 (5 bases). Trimming took 7 bases from V and 5 from J, leaving 35 bases between them. This CDR3 has 20 amino acids. The V gene's germline CDR1 is TSWWSYY and CDR2 QGS. The CDR3 DNA is TGTGCTCTTGCGACTTCATTCCTCTTGAACCCTACCGACAGAGTGGATAAACTCATCTTT. This encodes CALATSFLLNPTDRVDKLIF.

This clone has more than one count but fewer than ten. For this DNA, TCRdb reports the protein of a much larger clone, which diverges at residue 6, most likely from a read error; the protein presented here is translated directly from the DNA. CDR3 nucleotide sequence: TGTGCCTGTGACCACGTTACTGGATCCCCTCGCACCGATAAACTCATCTTT. Its protein is CACDHVTGSPRTDKLIF. The V and J genes are TRDV2 and TRDJ1; possibly TRDD3 for D (5 bases). Germline lookup yields CDR1 GEAIGNYY and CDR2 EKD. The CDR3 covers 17 residues. V shed 3 bases and J shed 1 base, with 20 bases lying between them.

Details on this clone: The junction departs from the called germline gene at one end, perhaps through a read error. The V and J genes are TRDV2 and TRDJ1; tentative D call: TRDD3 (5 bases). The CDR3 totals 17 residues. Germline assignment: CDR1 GEAIGNYY and CDR2 EKD. The CDR3 bases are TGTGCCTGTGACACCGTCTACTCGCGGGGGCCGACCGATAAGCTCATCTTT. Translation gives CACDTVYSRGPTDKLIF.

As regards this clone: A much larger clone lies a single base off, so this may be a read error. Additional DNA sequences in this sample encode the identical CDR3. V is TRDV2 and J is TRDJ1; 10 nucleotides align to TRDD3. Germline loops: CDR1 GEAIGNYY, CDR2 EKD. This CDR3 is 16 amino acids long. CDR3 nucleotide sequence: TGCGCCTGTGATGAACTGGGGGATCGCGACACCGATAAACTCATCTTT. This gives the protein CACDELGDRDTDKLIF.

With respect to this clone: A read error is possible here, since a much larger clone lies one base away. The chain uses TRDV2 and TRDJ1, with 8 bases matching TRDD3. V lost 2 bases to trimming and J lost 0 bases; unmatched junction nucleotides: 10. Germline V gene lookup returns CDR1 GEAIGNYY and CDR2 EKD. The CDR3 loop spans 17 amino acids. CDR3: CACDRLGAKGDTDKLIF. CDR3 nucleotide sequence: TGTGCCTGTGACAGACTGGGGGCTAAGGGAGACACCGATAAACTCATCTTT.

This clone was detected a few times. The protein TCRdb gives is from a much larger clone and does not agree with this DNA's translation at residue 15, likely a read error; the protein shown here comes from the DNA. This chain uses TRDV2 with TRDJ1, with D uncertain. The CDR3 loop spans 17 amino acids. Germline-derived CDR1 and CDR2 are GEAIGNYY and EKD. The DNA for the CDR3 is TGTGCCTGTGACCCCGTCCGACATCACGGGTACACCGATAAACCCATCTTT. Translating gives CACDPVRHHGYTDKPIF.

By sample share, this clone is large. This sample also contains other DNA sequences that code for the same CDR3. The V and J genes are TRDV2 and TRDJ1, with 7 bases identical to TRDD3. Germline V gives CDR1 GEAIGNYY, CDR2 EKD. V gave up 3 bases and J gave up 2 bases; unmatched junction bases: 2. This CDR3 region has 13 residues. The CDR3 loop is CACDLLGTDKLIF. The CDR3 bases are TGTGCCTGTGACTTACTGGGGACCGATAAACTCATCTTT.

This clone came up a few times. The V call is TRDV1, the J call TRDJ1, with TRDD3 identical over 9 bases. Germline CDR1 TSWWSYY, CDR2 QGS. V was clipped by 1 base and J by 0 bases; unmatched bases: 27. The CDR3 length is 24 residues. CDR3 DNA sequence: TGTGCTCTTGGGGAACCACCTCCTACCGACTCTTCCCTCACTGGGGGACAATACACCGATAAACTCATCTTT. Amino acids: CALGEPPPTDSSLTGGQYTDKLIF.

In its sample, this clone ranks as large. Other nucleotide sequences in the sample specify the same CDR3. V is TRDV2 and J is TRDJ1; TRDD3 matches at 10 bases. This CDR3 comprises 19 residues. The V gene's germline CDR1 is GEAIGNYY and CDR2 EKD. V gave up 3 bases and J gave up 0 bases; unmatched junction bases: 15. CDR3 amino acids: CACDQLGDYSTSNTDKLIF. The CDR3, as DNA: TGTGCCTGTGACCAACTGGGGGATTATAGCACTTCTAACACCGATAAACTCATCTTT.

In regard to this clone: A far larger clone is one nucleotide away, so this likely arose from a read error. The chain joins TRDV2 to TRDJ1; the match to TRDD3 covers 10 bases. From germline, CDR1 is GEAIGNYY and CDR2 EKD. The CDR3 runs 18 residues. CDR3 residues: CACDTVLGGYGSTDKPIF. CDR3 bases: TGTGCCTGTGACACTGTACTCGGGGGATACGGGTCCACCGATAAACCCATCTTT.

By share of the sample, this clone is large (0.1 to 1%). The rearrangement links TRDV2 to TRDJ1, with TRDD3 matching over 8 bases. Trimming removed 3 bases from V and 2 bases from J; junction bases left unmatched: 7. The germline CDR1 and CDR2 sequences are GEAIGNYY and EKD. The CDR3 spans 15 residues. The CDR3 sequence: CACDPLGAPTDKLIF. In DNA, the CDR3 is TGTGCCTGTGACCCACTGGGGGCTCCAACCGATAAACTCATCTTT.